This is a list of T cell receptor beta chains from one sample in a study of CD8 T cells in ankylosing spondylitis. One entry per CDR3 protein, called by TCRdb with MiXCR from the 5' RACE reads. The data show roughly 670,000 distinct CDR3 sequences, 15% to 20% seen once. Sequenced: blood, either unsorted or a sorted T cell fraction (not recorded which). The receptors stem from a male donor with ankylosing spondylitis. Both conserved end residues are part of each CDR3. Fields, in order: J gene, CDR3 length, clone size, V gene, D gene, CDR3 protein, CDR3 DNA. A D gene is named only where the DNA matches it firmly. Size values are once, few and many counts, or a class for expanded clones, and some rows have none.

J: TRBJ1-1; length: 14; size: many; V: TRBV7-2; D: TRBD1; CDR3: CASSLGDRYTEAFF; DNA: TGTGCCAGCAGCTTAGGGGACAGGTACACTGAAGCTTTCTTT
J: TRBJ2-2; length: 16; size: many; V: TRBV29-1; D: .; CDR3: CSVEDPEGFSTGELFF; DNA: TGCAGCGTTGAAGATCCGGAGGGCTTCAGCACCGGGGAGCTGTTTTTT
J: TRBJ1-2; length: 17; size: .; V: TRBV7-2; D: .; CDR3: CASSLAPPGRGSYGYTF; DNA: TGTGCCAGCAGCTTAGCCCCCCCGGGAAGGGGCTCTTATGGCTACACCTTC
J: TRBJ2-1; length: 16; size: .; V: TRBV4-2; D: TRBD2; CDR3: CASSPRGAGSYNEQFF; DNA: TGTGCCAGCAGCCCTAGGGGAGCGGGAAGCTACAATGAGCAGTTCTTC
J: TRBJ2-7; length: 16; size: few; V: TRBV7-6; D: TRBD2; CDR3: CASSSATSEKPYEQYF; DNA: TGTGCCAGCAGCTCAGCTACTAGCGAGAAGCCTTACGAGCAGTACTTC
J: TRBJ2-1; length: 14; size: few; V: TRBV9; D: .; CDR3: CASSIQSSYNEQFF; DNA: TGTGCCAGCAGTATACAGAGCTCCTACAATGAGCAGTTCTTC
J: TRBJ2-3; length: 13; size: .; V: TRBV20-1; D: TRBD1; CDR3: CSIHRGFTDTQYF; DNA: TGCAGTATCCACAGGGGCTTCACAGATACGCAGTATTTT
J: TRBJ2-5; length: 15; size: .; V: TRBV10-3; D: TRBD1; CDR3: CAISQPGTGERTQYF; DNA: TGTGCCATCAGTCAACCCGGGACAGGGGAGAGGACCCAGTACTTC
J: TRBJ1-4; length: 15; size: few; V: TRBV20-1; D: .; CDR3: CSASRLQASGEKLFF; DNA: TGCAGTGCTAGCCGCCTTCAGGCCAGCGGTGAAAAACTGTTTTTT
J: TRBJ1-1; length: 13; size: .; V: TRBV5-1; D: TRBD1; CDR3: CASSEQGGTEAFF; DNA: TGCGCCAGCTCCGAGCAGGGGGGCACTGAAGCTTTCTTT
J: TRBJ2-1; length: 12; size: few; V: TRBV7-9; D: TRBD1; CDR3: CASSSDRVGQFF; DNA: TGTGCCAGCAGCTCCGACAGGGTTGGGCAGTTCTTC
J: TRBJ1-2; length: 13; size: few; V: TRBV12-3/TRBV12-4; D: .; CDR3: CASTYGGPYGYTF; DNA: TGTGCCAGCACCTATGGGGGCCCCTATGGCTACACCTTC
J: TRBJ2-2; length: 13; size: few; V: TRBV6-5; D: .; CDR3: CASSYRWAGELFF; DNA: TGTGCCAGCAGTTACCGGTGGGCCGGGGAGCTGTTTTTT
J: TRBJ1-4; length: 16; size: once; V: TRBV7-6; D: .; CDR3: CASSLGYHTTNEKLFF; DNA: TGTGCCAGCAGCTTAGGTTACCACACAACTAATGAAAAACTGTTTTTT
J: TRBJ1-2; length: 14; size: .; V: TRBV6-1; D: .; CDR3: CASSREGQNYGYTF; DNA: TGTGCCAGCAGTCGAGAGGGTCAGAACTATGGCTACACCTTC
J: TRBJ2-7; length: 16; size: .; V: TRBV4-1; D: TRBD2; CDR3: CVSSQEGTSGTYEQYF; DNA: TGCGTCAGCAGCCAAGAAGGTACTAGCGGGACCTACGAGCAGTACTTC
J: TRBJ1-1; length: 17; size: .; V: TRBV7-6; D: TRBD1; CDR3: CASSLSGETGAFTEAFF; DNA: TGTGCCAGCAGCTTGAGCGGCGAGACAGGGGCATTCACTGAAGCTTTCTTT
J: TRBJ2-1; length: 16; size: few; V: TRBV15; D: TRBD2; CDR3: CATSDEASGRLDEQFF; DNA: TGTGCCACCAGCGACGAGGCTAGCGGGAGGTTAGATGAGCAGTTCTTC
J: TRBJ2-3; length: 16; size: .; V: TRBV6-5; D: TRBD2; CDR3: CASSYATGGGQDTQYF; DNA: TGTGCCAGCAGTTACGCCACCGGGGGGGGGCAAGATACGCAGTATTTT
J: TRBJ2-7; length: 13; size: few; V: TRBV5-1; D: TRBD1; CDR3: CASRPGTVYEQYF; DNA: TGCGCCAGCAGACCCGGGACAGTCTACGAGCAGTACTTC
J: TRBJ2-3; length: 15; size: few; V: TRBV10-3; D: TRBD2; CDR3: CAIQRTSGITDTQYF; DNA: TGTGCCATCCAGAGGACTAGCGGAATCACAGATACGCAGTATTTT
J: TRBJ2-7; length: 15; size: few; V: TRBV7-6; D: .; CDR3: CASSVTGKLSYEQYF; DNA: TGTGCCAGCAGCGTCACAGGGAAATTGTCCTACGAGCAGTACTTC
J: TRBJ2-7; length: 15; size: few; V: TRBV5-1; D: .; CDR3: CASSIGAGPTYEQYF; DNA: TGCGCCAGCAGCATCGGGGCAGGGCCCACCTACGAGCAGTACTTC
J: TRBJ2-5; length: 12; size: .; V: TRBV2; D: .; CDR3: CASSVWGETQYF; DNA: TGTGCCAGCAGTGTTTGGGGAGAGACCCAGTACTTC
J: TRBJ1-2; length: 13; size: .; V: TRBV7-9; D: .; CDR3: CASSFGGFYGYTF; DNA: TGTGCCAGCAGCTTCGGAGGATTCTATGGCTACACCTTC
J: TRBJ2-3; length: 17; size: few; V: TRBV4-1; D: TRBD2; CDR3: CASSQMPKRGGGDTQYF; DNA: TGCGCCAGCAGCCAGATGCCGAAGCGGGGGGGCGGAGATACGCAGTATTTT
J: TRBJ2-1; length: 18; size: few; V: TRBV11-1; D: .; CDR3: CASSPGGDLRSSYNEQFF; DNA: TGTGCCAGCAGCCCAGGGGGGGACTTGAGGAGCTCCTACAATGAGCAGTTCTTC
J: TRBJ2-1; length: 13; size: .; V: TRBV7-9; D: .; CDR3: CASKGSGNNEQFF; DNA: TGTGCCAGCAAGGGGAGTGGAAACAATGAGCAGTTCTTC
J: TRBJ2-3; length: 15; size: .; V: TRBV20-1; D: TRBD2; CDR3: CSARVSGGAGDTQYF; DNA: TGCAGTGCTAGAGTTAGCGGGGGGGCCGGTGATACGCAGTATTTT
J: TRBJ2-1; length: 17; size: few; V: TRBV27; D: .; CDR3: CASSLSFGPGGGNEQFF; DNA: .
J: TRBJ2-7; length: 13; size: many; V: TRBV21-1; D: .; CDR3: CNSPVDRGSEQYF; DNA: TGTAACTCACCCGTGGACAGGGGCTCCGAGCAGTACTTC
J: TRBJ2-7; length: 13; size: .; V: TRBV4-3; D: .; CDR3: CASSQEIRREQYF; DNA: TGCGCCAGCAGCCAAGAAATCCGACGGGAGCAGTACTTC
J: TRBJ2-1; length: 12; size: .; V: TRBV28; D: TRBD2; CDR3: CASSSGTSGRRF; DNA: TGTGCCAGCAGTTCCGGGACTAGCGGGAGGAGGTTC
J: TRBJ1-2; length: 16; size: .; V: TRBV6-4; D: TRBD1; CDR3: CASSDKRGQGINGYTF; DNA: TGTGCCAGCAGTGACAAGAGGGGACAGGGGATCAATGGCTACACCTTC
J: TRBJ2-1; length: 13; size: few; V: TRBV6-1; D: .; CDR3: CASSPTSFNEQFF; DNA: TGTGCCAGCAGCCCGACTAGTTTCAATGAGCAGTTCTTC
J: TRBJ2-5; length: 13; size: few; V: TRBV10-3; D: .; CDR3: CAIMGSNQETQYF; DNA: TGTGCCATCATGGGCAGCAACCAAGAGACCCAGTACTTC
J: TRBJ2-3; length: 13; size: .; V: TRBV7-2; D: TRBD2; CDR3: CASSNLAGEAQYF; DNA: TGTGCCAGCAGCAATTTAGCGGGAGAGGCGCAGTATTTT
J: TRBJ2-1; length: 16; size: once; V: TRBV25-1; D: .; CDR3: CASSDPLPGPGNEQFF; DNA: TGTGCCAGCAGTGACCCACTCCCCGGACCAGGCAATGAGCAGTTCTTC
J: TRBJ2-3; length: 15; size: .; V: TRBV12-3/TRBV12-4; D: .; CDR3: CASAPSSGSTDTQYF; DNA: TGTGCCAGCGCACCCTCTTCGGGGAGCACAGATACGCAGTATTTT
J: TRBJ1-6; length: 16; size: few; V: TRBV5-1; D: .; CDR3: CASSLVPGGLNSPLHF; DNA: TGCGCCAGCAGCTTGGTTCCGGGAGGTCTCAATTCACCCCTCCACTTT